This T cell receptor beta chain emerged from a study of monozygotic twins with inflammatory bowel disease. TCRdb re-called the 5' RACE reads; one entry per CDR3 protein, DNA not given. The specimen's table records approximately 330,000 distinct CDR3 sequences. The CDR3 runs 15 residues. The receptor's source is a human donor with ulcerative colitis or Crohn's disease, or a healthy co-twin of an affected twin (not recorded which). The sequenced material came from blood. This sequence joins TRBV21-1 and TRBJ2-7. TRBV21-1 is recorded as a pseudogene. The CDR3 loop reads CASSSRRRWVREQYF.